The rows below give T cell receptor beta chains drawn from one sample of a study of blood T cell repertoires in COVID-19. Data came from immunoSEQ multiplex PCR; TCRdb stores just in-frame clones and leaves some out. The sample includes fewer than 350,000 clones, approximately 86% of them seen just once. Sequences were obtained from peripheral blood. Source of these receptors: a woman aged 25 to 39 who had recovered from COVID-19. Each CDR3 is given with its conserved first and last residue. The D gene is left open where the match is weak. Size values are once, few and many counts, or a class for expanded clones, and some rows have none.

V gene	D gene	clone size	J gene	CDR3 DNA	CDR3 protein
TRBV11-2	NA	NA	TRBJ2-2	TGTGCCAGCAGCGGGGACTCAAACACCGGGGAGCTGTTTTTT	CASSGDSNTGELFF
TRBV7-9	TRBD2	NA	TRBJ2-1	TGTGCCAGCAGTTTGACTAGCGGGAAGACCGATGAGCAGTTCTTC	CASSLTSGKTDEQFF
TRBV19	NA	NA	TRBJ1-1	TGTGCCAGTAGTATCCGGGGGACTGAAGCTTTCTTT	CASSIRGTEAFF
TRBV24-1	TRBD2	NA	TRBJ2-1	TGTGCCACCAGTGATTCGGCGACTAGCGGGAGACCCAATGAGCAGTTCTTC	CATSDSATSGRPNEQFF
TRBV20-1	NA	NA	TRBJ2-3	TGCAGTGCCCGATTAGCAGATACGCAGTATTTT	CSARLADTQYF
TRBV29-1	NA	NA	TRBJ2-1	TGCAGCGGCGAACGGAGAAATGAGCAGTTCTTC	CSGERRNEQFF
TRBV29-1	NA	NA	TRBJ1-1	TGCAGCGTTGATCCCCAGTACACTGAAGCTTTCTTT	CSVDPQYTEAFF
TRBV7-2	TRBD2	NA	TRBJ2-3	TGTGCCAGCAGCCGTGGGGTCGGTAGCGGGAGGCCAGATACGCAGTATTTT	CASSRGVGSGRPDTQYF
TRBV5-6	NA	NA	TRBJ1-2	TGTGCCAGCAGCTTGGGAGGGCAGAGTGGCTACACCTTC	CASSLGGQSGYTF
TRBV4-1	NA	NA	TRBJ1-5	TGCGCCAGCAGCCGAAGCGGGGGTCAGCCCCAGCATTTT	CASSRSGGQPQHF
TRBV5-6	NA	once	TRBJ1-1	TGTGCCAGCAGCCCGGACAGTGAGAACACTGAAGCTTTCTTT	CASSPDSENTEAFF
TRBV5-6	NA	NA	TRBJ1-2	TGTGCCAGCAGGTCCGCCATTGTGGGGCTCGGCTACACCTTC	CASRSAIVGLGYTF
TRBV10-2	TRBD2	NA	TRBJ2-2	TGCGCCAGCAGTGAGTCTCCCCCCCTGGGAGCGGGGGGATCAACCGGGGAGCTGTTTTTT	CASSESPPLGAGGSTGELFF
TRBV3-1/TRBV3-2	TRBD2	NA	TRBJ2-7	TGTGCCAGCAGCCCTCTAGCGGGGGGAGTCTACGAGCAGTACTTC	CASSPLAGGVYEQYF
TRBV6-5	NA	NA	TRBJ1-5	TGTGCCAGCAGTTATTCGACAGCATATAGCAATCAGCCCCAGCATTTT	CASSYSTAYSNQPQHF
TRBV4-1	TRBD1	NA	TRBJ1-4	TGCGCCAGCAGCCGGACAGGGGTTCAGGAAAAACTGTTTTTT	CASSRTGVQEKLFF
TRBV6-6	NA	NA	TRBJ2-7	TGTGCCAGCAGTTACTCCCCCGTCCACGAGCAGTACTTC	CASSYSPVHEQYF
TRBV7-2	NA	few	TRBJ2-7	TGTGCCAGCAGCTTATACAGGGCCTACGAGCAGTACTTC	CASSLYRAYEQYF
TRBV24-1	TRBD1	NA	TRBJ2-2	TGTGCCACCACCAGGACAGGGGAAACCGGGGAGCTGTTTTTT	CATTRTGETGELFF
TRBV7-2	TRBD2	NA	TRBJ2-3	TGTGCCAGCAGCTTAGATTCTAGCGGGACCACAGATACGCAGTATTTT	CASSLDSSGTTDTQYF
TRBV14	NA	NA	TRBJ1-6	TGTGCCAGCAGCCAAGAAACTTTTTTCCAGGGCTTTTCACCCCTCCACTTT	CASSQETFFQGFSPLHF
TRBV6-5	NA	NA	TRBJ1-4	TGTGCCAGCAGAGGGGGGGGAGCTAATGAAAAACTGTTTTTT	CASRGGGANEKLFF
TRBV9	TRBD2	NA	TRBJ2-7	TGTGCCAGCAGCGTTGGCGGGAGTCGAAACGAGCAGTACTTC	CASSVGGSRNEQYF
TRBV21-1	NA	NA	TRBJ1-6	TGTGCCAGCATGCCCGGGACAGGGTATAATTCACCCCTCCACTTT	CASMPGTGYNSPLHF
TRBV18	NA	NA	TRBJ2-2	TGTGCCAGCTCACCCTGGACTAACAGAGGCGGGGAGCTGTTTTTT	CASSPWTNRGGELFF
TRBV10-3	TRBD1	NA	TRBJ2-1	TGTGCCATCAGTGACGGGACAGAAGGATGGGTTGAGCAGTTCTTC	CAISDGTEGWVEQFF
TRBV27	NA	NA	TRBJ2-2	TGTGCCAGCAGTTTGCTAGGGGCCGGGGAGCTGTTTTTT	CASSLLGAGELFF